This TCR beta chain was found in a study of regulatory T cells in long-lasting Graves disease. The CDR3 runs to 14 residues. V dropped 7 bases and J dropped 5; count of bases not matched to a gene: 11. Germline CDR1 and CDR2: LGHNT and FRNRAP. Noted time point: newly diagnosed GD, antithyroid drugs for less than 3 months. There was RNA extracted from PBMCs, and the TCR library was made from it. For TCR beta, libraries came from iRepertoire HTBI primers and Arm-PCR of CDR3 regions. Using its own MiXCR run on the multiplex PCR reads, TCRdb lists one record per CDR3 protein. Of 500,000 or so distinct CDR3 sequences detected, around 16% appear once; the ten largest clones hold approximately 25%. This clonotype was detected ten times or more. The sample was also reused in another study, on T cells in Graves' hyperthyroidism and ophthalmopathy.

The sequence came from a woman aged 40 to 65 with Graves disease. Material: peripheral blood mononuclear cells (PBMCs), obtained at new diagnosis, from a patient treated with antithyroid drugs. J is TRBJ2-7 and V is TRBV12-5, with 7 bases fitting TRBD1. The CDR3 region has the DNA TGTGCTAGTGCCTACTCAGGGGGTACCCACGAGCAGTACTTC. Amino acid sequence: CASAYSGGTHEQYF. The full variable domain, rest sourced from reference TRBV12-5 and TRBJ2-7, is DARVTQTPRHKVTEMGQEVTMRCQPILGHNTVFWYRQTMMQGLELLAYFRNRAPLDDSGMPKDRFSAEMPDATLATLKIQPSEPRDSAVYFCASAYSGGTHEQYFGPGTRLTVT.